This T cell receptor (beta chain) was documented in a study of OX40 agonist ivuxolimab in advanced cancers. Background for the entire study: Ivuxolimab, which targeted the costimulatory receptor OX40 (CD134), was an agonistic, fully human IgG2 monoclonal antibody. Of the approximately 50 patients in dose escalation, around 20 had hepatocellular carcinoma, some 15 had melanoma, 9 had renal cell carcinoma and 9 had head and neck cancer. A male proportion of roughly 80% and a mean age of 60 years, ranging from roughly 23 to 80, were recorded for the dose-escalation cohort. The point of sequencing TCRbeta in the periphery was to test whether ivuxolimab changed TCR sequence diversity and drove clonal T-cell expansion. Partial responses occurred in three dose-escalation patients: two with cutaneous melanoma and one with hepatocellular carcinoma. Intravenous ivuxolimab was administered to patients every 2 weeks at six dose levels: 0.01, 0.1, 0.3, 1.5, 3 and 10 mg/kg. Prior anti-PD-1, anti-PD-L1 or anti-CTLA-4 therapy was permitted, and 40% of dose-escalation patients had received checkpoint inhibitors. The monotherapy dose-escalation portion (N ≈ 57 patients) of the phase I ivuxolimab trial is reported in the paper.

To note about this clone: Which antigen it targets is not known. Per-base quality was not reported, and no clone a single base away is much larger than it.

From its cysteine to its phenylalanine, the CDR3 spans 14 amino acids. This entry keeps only the CDR3 DNA: 42 bases, framed from base 1. The germline V gene (reference sequence) yields SGHKS for CDR1 and YYEKEE for CDR2. Trimming at the junction amounts to 4 bases on V and 6 bases on J, and the germline ends lie 14 bases apart. Genomic DNA was isolated from the sorted cells so that the TCRbeta CDR3 region could be sequenced. TCRbeta CDR3 regions were sequenced using the immunoSEQ Assay. Imported from immuneACCESS, the table was reduced by TCRdb to in-frame sequences with V and J called. These copies leave out some clones; in studies compared against another copy, an unresolved V gene accounts for under half, and the cause of the remainder is not known. The table for this sample lists tens of thousands of clones; about nine tenths of them were counted only once. The ten largest clones capture approximately 0.3% of the sample.

Patients with a history of autoimmune disease or receiving systemic immunosuppression were excluded from the trial. Peripheral blood for TCR sequencing was collected from all dose cohorts at baseline, on cycle 4 day 1, and on cycle 7 day 1. Samples were obtained from an open-label, multicenter, first-in-human phase I dose-escalation trial of ivuxolimab. The trial enrolled adults with locally advanced or metastatic head and neck squamous cell, hepatocellular, melanoma or renal cell carcinoma. CD4+ and CD8+ T cells were sorted separately from peripheral blood before TCR sequencing. Summary of the overall study and its limitations: On average, CD8+ T cells showed more expanded clones than CD4+ T cells after ivuxolimab. Which antigens the clonally expanded peripheral T cells were specific for was not determined. Partial responders in the 0.1-3.0 mg/kg groups had among the lowest normalized peripheral clonal expansion, especially among CD8+ T cells. Low levels of normalized T-cell clonal expansion were also seen in some patients who did not respond. Clonal expansion of both CD4+ and CD8+ blood T cells was observed from baseline to week 6 at doses 0.1 to 3.0 mg/kg.

The chain is assembled from TRBV5-5 and TRBJ1-5, with no confident D gene call. The TCR originated in an adult with an advanced solid tumor such as melanoma, head and neck, liver or kidney cancer. This material consisted of CD4+ or CD8+ T cells sorted from blood, taken in a trial of the OX40 agonist ivuxolimab. This receptor has the CDR3 CASSTDPATQPQHF. The nucleotide sequence is given as TGTGCCAGCAGCACGGACCCAGCAACTCAGCCCCAGCATTTT. Here the CDR3 is joined to the reference TRBV5-5 and TRBJ1-5 genes, and the full variable domain is: DAGVTQSPTHLIKTRGQQVTLRCSPISGHKSVSWYQQVLGQGPQFIFQYYEKEERGRGNFPDRFSARQFPNYSSELNVNALLLGDSALYLCASSTDPATQPQHFGDGTRLSIL.